Described below is a single T cell receptor (beta chain) sequence and its context. This clonotype was recorded a few times. This receptor's antigen is unknown. A read error may account for a junction end that differs from germline. This specimen's treatment or condition label, per the study, means: live attenuated yellow fever vaccine strain. At every blood-draw timepoint, two biological replicates of bulk PBMCs were collected. A standard Ficoll-Paque protocol was used to isolate PBMCs from peripheral blood. TriZol was used to extract RNA from bulk PBMCs, CD4 and CD8 fractions, and dextramer-positive and dextramer-negative fractions. Reading from cysteine to phenylalanine, the CDR3 counts 11 amino acids. Only CDR3 DNA is held: 33 bases, read in frame from base 1. CDR1 is given as KGHSH and CDR2 as LQKENI, both from the germline V gene. These data come from a study of T cells after yellow fever vaccination (dated by TCRdb to between 2017 and 2020). Regarding the complete study: The SMART-Seq v4 Ultra Low Input RNA kit was used to prepare libraries from fractions with low cell numbers. To track T-cell clones before and after primary and booster YFV17D yellow fever vaccination, bulk TCR alpha and beta repertoires were sequenced longitudinally. The cohort comprised two healthy male donors, one aged 18 to 30 and one aged 30 to 39 years. Blood samples were taken at several timepoints before and after primary and secondary immunization, and bulk PBMC replicates and cell subsets were isolated.

Overall study outcomes, separate from this receptor: A small fraction of clonotypes showed up in both the CD4 and CD8 compartments, probably as a result of convergent recombination. After the booster, most clones that had expanded after primary vaccination were detected again (about 95% of CD4 and over 75% of CD8), suggesting broad maintenance of memory. The secondary T-cell response was found to be weaker but faster than the primary response, with a peak reached on day 5 rather than on day 15. The study included only two donors, which limits how far the findings can be generalized. Because abundant contaminating clonotypes from the bulk population could be contained in FACS-sorted repertoires, computational filtering was required.

Sequencing took place on an Illumina NovaSeq 6000. TCR cDNA was made using 5'RACE template switching, a step that added a universal primer site and unique molecular identifiers. Priming for cDNA synthesis came from both the TCR alpha and TCR beta constant segments. Library amplification involved two PCR steps, and the second step added sample barcodes and sequencing adapters. Sequencing of libraries was done on Illumina HiSeq 2500 (2x100 bp) or NovaSeq (2x150 bp). The authors processed their data as follows. Demultiplexing of reads and collapsing into UMI consensus sequences were performed with MIGEC, and V(D)J alignment was carried out with MiXCR. Vaccine-responding clonotypes were defined with edgeR using replicate PBMC samples, requiring FDR below 0.01 and a log2 fold change above 5 up to day 15. Bulk clonotypes were assigned CD4 or CD8 identity according to which sequenced CD4 or CD8 repertoire held them at higher abundance. TCRdb passed the public sequencing reads through fastp at Q25 and MiXCR, retaining productive beta sequences. Records with the same CDR3 protein are collapsed into one entry carrying the most frequent genes and DNA. Here the V and J calls rest on TCRdb's processing, not on the authors' analysis. This sample lists under 350,000 distinct CDR3 sequences; roughly 3.9% were detected once. Together, the top ten hold around 25% of the sample.

Specimen: PBMCs, collected 5 days after the yellow fever booster vaccination. The source of this sequence is a man aged 18 to 29 who received the YFV17D yellow fever vaccine. Here the chain combines TRBV18 and TRBJ2-5, with the D gene call left open. CDR3 reads: CASSQEGPEAF. The DNA is as follows: TGTGCCAGCTCACAAGAAGGCCCAGAGGCCTTC.